This T cell receptor (beta chain) was found in a study of spatial heterogeneity in lung cancer. TCRdb independently ran MiXCR on the 5' RACE reads; one entry per CDR3 protein. The sample yields roughly 34,000 distinct CDR3 sequences, approximately 7.5% seen once. Germline V gene data show CDR1 as SQVTM and CDR2 as ANQGSEA. Trimming took 1 base from V and 12 from J, leaving 16 bases between them. The CDR3 has 13 amino acids. The sample's time point: blood at routine non-recurrence follow-up after resection. This clonotype has a count of ten or more. The TCR originated in a male donor with early-stage non-small cell lung cancer. The sequencing here drew on PBMCs, taken at follow-up. The chain recombines TRBV29-1 with TRBJ2-1; D may match TRBD1 or TRBD2 (5 bases each). This CDR3 is CSVEGGVVRGQFF. CDR3 coding DNA: TGCAGCGTTGAAGGAGGGGTGGTGAGGGGGCAGTTCTTC.